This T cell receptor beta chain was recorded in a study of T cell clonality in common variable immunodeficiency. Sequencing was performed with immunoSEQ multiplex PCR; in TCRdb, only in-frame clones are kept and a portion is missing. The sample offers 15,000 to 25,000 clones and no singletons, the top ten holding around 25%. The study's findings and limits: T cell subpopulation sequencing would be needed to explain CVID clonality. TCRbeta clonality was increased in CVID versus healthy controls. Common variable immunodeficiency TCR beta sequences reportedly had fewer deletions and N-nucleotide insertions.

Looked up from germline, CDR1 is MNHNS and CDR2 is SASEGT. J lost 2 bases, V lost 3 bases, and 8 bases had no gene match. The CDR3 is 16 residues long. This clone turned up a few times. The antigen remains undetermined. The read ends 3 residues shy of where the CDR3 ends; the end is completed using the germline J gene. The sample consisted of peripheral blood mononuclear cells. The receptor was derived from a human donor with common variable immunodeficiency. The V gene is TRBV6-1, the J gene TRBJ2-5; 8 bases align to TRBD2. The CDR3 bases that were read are TGTGCCAGCAGTGAGCGGGGGGCAGGGACACAAGAGACC. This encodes CASSERGAGTQET. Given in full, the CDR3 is CASSERGAGTQETQYF.